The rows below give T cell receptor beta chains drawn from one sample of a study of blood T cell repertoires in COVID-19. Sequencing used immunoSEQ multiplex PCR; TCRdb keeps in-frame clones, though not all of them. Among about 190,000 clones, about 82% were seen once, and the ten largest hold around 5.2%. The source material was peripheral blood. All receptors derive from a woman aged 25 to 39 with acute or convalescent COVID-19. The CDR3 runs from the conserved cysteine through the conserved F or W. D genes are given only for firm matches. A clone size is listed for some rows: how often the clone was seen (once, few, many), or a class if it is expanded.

CDR3 protein: CASRPWADGTGPHEQYF
CDR3 DNA: TGCGCCAGCCGTCCCTGGGCCGACGGGACAGGGCCCCACGAGCAGTACTTC
V gene: TRBV5-1
D gene: TRBD1
J gene: TRBJ2-7
clone size: .

CDR3 protein: CASSMVSGGTDTQYF
CDR3 DNA: TGTGCCAGTAGTATGGTTAGCGGGGGGACAGATACGCAGTATTTT
V gene: TRBV19
D gene: TRBD2
J gene: TRBJ2-3
clone size: .

CDR3 protein: CASSADRLRVGNTIYF
CDR3 DNA: TGTGCCAGCAGCGCAGACAGGTTAAGAGTGGGAAACACCATATATTTT
V gene: TRBV9
D gene: .
J gene: TRBJ1-3
clone size: .

CDR3 protein: CASRGTSSTGELFF
CDR3 DNA: TGTGCCAGCAGAGGTACTAGCAGTACCGGGGAGCTGTTTTTT
V gene: TRBV6-5
D gene: .
J gene: TRBJ2-2
clone size: .

CDR3 protein: CATTYGRGGVRNEQFF
CDR3 DNA: TGTGCCACCACATACGGGCGGGGGGGCGTTAGAAATGAGCAGTTCTTC
V gene: TRBV7-8
D gene: TRBD2
J gene: TRBJ2-1
clone size: .

CDR3 protein: CASSLGRAREQYF
CDR3 DNA: TGTGCCAGCAGTCTAGGGAGGGCTCGCGAGCAGTACTTC
V gene: TRBV7-9
D gene: TRBD2
J gene: TRBJ2-7
clone size: .

CDR3 protein: CASSHREGQAKYQETQYF
CDR3 DNA: TGTGCCAGCAGCCATAGGGAGGGGCAGGCGAAGTACCAAGAGACCCAGTACTTC
V gene: TRBV6-2/TRBV6-3
D gene: TRBD2
J gene: TRBJ2-5
clone size: .

CDR3 protein: CASSQTRGRSGYTF
CDR3 DNA: TGTGCCAGCAGCCAGACCAGGGGGCGTAGTGGCTACACCTTC
V gene: TRBV14
D gene: TRBD1
J gene: TRBJ1-2
clone size: .

CDR3 protein: CASSQDAGLAYEQYF
CDR3 DNA: TGTGCCAGCAGCCAAGACGCAGGGCTGGCCTACGAGCAGTACTTC
V gene: TRBV4-2
D gene: .
J gene: TRBJ2-7
clone size: .

CDR3 protein: CASSLDRDGYTF
CDR3 DNA: TGTGCCAGCAGCTTAGACAGGGACGGCTACACCTTC
V gene: TRBV7-8
D gene: .
J gene: TRBJ1-2
clone size: .

CDR3 protein: CATSRDEGYYGYTF
CDR3 DNA: TGTGCCACCAGCAGAGACGAGGGCTACTATGGCTACACCTTC
V gene: TRBV15
D gene: .
J gene: TRBJ1-2
clone size: .

CDR3 protein: CASSQETRARLFF
CDR3 DNA: TGTGCCAGCAGCCAAGAAACCAGGGCGAGGCTGTTTTTT
V gene: TRBV14
D gene: .
J gene: TRBJ2-2
clone size: .

CDR3 protein: CASSLRRTGTGELFF
CDR3 DNA: TGTGCCAGCAGCCTCAGACGAACAGGGACCGGGGAGCTGTTTTTT
V gene: TRBV14
D gene: .
J gene: TRBJ2-2
clone size: few

CDR3 protein: CASSLGLSTEAFF
CDR3 DNA: TGTGCCAGCAGTTTGGGGCTCAGCACTGAAGCTTTCTTT
V gene: TRBV12-3/TRBV12-4
D gene: .
J gene: TRBJ1-1
clone size: .

CDR3 protein: CSASRLVRETQYF
CDR3 DNA: TGCAGTGCTAGTAGACTAGTGAGAGAGACCCAGTACTTC
V gene: TRBV20-1
D gene: .
J gene: TRBJ2-5
clone size: once

CDR3 protein: CASSLGAGLYTEQFF
CDR3 DNA: TGCGCCAGCAGCTTGGGAGCGGGACTGTATACTGAGCAGTTCTTC
V gene: TRBV5-1
D gene: TRBD2
J gene: TRBJ2-1
clone size: .

CDR3 protein: CASSPPDFVEQYF
CDR3 DNA: TGTGCCAGCAGTCCCCCGGACTTCGTTGAGCAGTACTTC
V gene: TRBV28
D gene: .
J gene: TRBJ2-7
clone size: .

CDR3 protein: CASSSRDRGNNEQFF
CDR3 DNA: TGTGCCAGCAGCTCCCGGGACAGGGGGAACAATGAGCAGTTCTTC
V gene: TRBV7-2
D gene: TRBD1
J gene: TRBJ2-1
clone size: .

CDR3 protein: CSASGGRARTDTQYF
CDR3 DNA: TGCAGTGCTAGTGGCGGGAGGGCTCGGACAGATACGCAGTATTTT
V gene: TRBV20-1
D gene: TRBD2
J gene: TRBJ2-3
clone size: .

CDR3 protein: CASTRSGTGYKGPYGYTF
CDR3 DNA: TGTGCCAGCACTAGATCCGGGACAGGGTATAAGGGGCCCTATGGCTACACCTTC
V gene: TRBV5-5
D gene: TRBD1
J gene: TRBJ1-2
clone size: once

CDR3 protein: CASNWGVNTEAFF
CDR3 DNA: TGTGCCAGCAACTGGGGAGTGAACACTGAAGCTTTCTTT
V gene: TRBV19
D gene: .
J gene: TRBJ1-1
clone size: .

CDR3 protein: CASSVAGGGNTEAFF
CDR3 DNA: TGTGCCAGCAGCGTAGCGGGGGGCGGAAACACTGAAGCTTTCTTT
V gene: TRBV9
D gene: .
J gene: TRBJ1-1
clone size: .

CDR3 protein: CASSLGQGQGPSGYTF
CDR3 DNA: TGTGCCAGCAGCTTAGGCCAGGGACAGGGGCCCAGTGGCTACACCTTC
V gene: TRBV7-9
D gene: TRBD1
J gene: TRBJ1-2
clone size: .

CDR3 protein: CASSLVGGAFHGSPLHF
CDR3 DNA: TGCGCCAGCAGCTTGGTTGGGGGCGCTTTTCATGGTTCACCCCTCCACTTT
V gene: TRBV5-1
D gene: .
J gene: TRBJ1-6
clone size: .

CDR3 protein: CASSQRQGADNSPLHF
CDR3 DNA: TGCGCCAGCAGCCAACGACAGGGGGCAGATAATTCACCCCTCCACTTT
V gene: TRBV4-1
D gene: TRBD1
J gene: TRBJ1-6
clone size: .

CDR3 protein: CASSPRTGPNEKLFF
CDR3 DNA: TGTGCCAGCTCACCACGGACAGGACCTAATGAAAAACTGTTTTTT
V gene: TRBV18
D gene: TRBD1
J gene: TRBJ1-4
clone size: few

CDR3 protein: CASSQVGALAPYEQYF
CDR3 DNA: TGTGCCAGCAGCCAAGTAGGAGCATTGGCCCCCTACGAGCAGTACTTC
V gene: TRBV14
D gene: .
J gene: TRBJ2-7
clone size: .

CDR3 protein: CASSQASGTGPNTEAFF
CDR3 DNA: TGCGCCAGCAGCCAAGCATCCGGGACAGGCCCAAACACTGAAGCTTTCTTT
V gene: TRBV4-1
D gene: TRBD1
J gene: TRBJ1-1
clone size: .

CDR3 protein: CASSARQGEGNTIYF
CDR3 DNA: TGTGCCAGCAGCGCGAGACAGGGTGAAGGAAACACCATATATTTT
V gene: TRBV9
D gene: TRBD1
J gene: TRBJ1-3
clone size: .

CDR3 protein: CASRAHDTKGDNEQFF
CDR3 DNA: TGTGCCAGCAGGGCTCACGACACTAAAGGGGACAATGAGCAGTTCTTC
V gene: TRBV27
D gene: .
J gene: TRBJ2-1
clone size: .

CDR3 protein: CASRTDDSSNQPQHF
CDR3 DNA: TGCGCCAGCAGAACCGACGACAGTAGCAATCAGCCCCAGCATTTT
V gene: TRBV10-2
D gene: .
J gene: TRBJ1-5
clone size: .

CDR3 protein: CASSDRVAQFF
CDR3 DNA: TGTGCCAGCAGTGACCGGGTCGCACAGTTCTTC
V gene: TRBV28
D gene: .
J gene: TRBJ2-1
clone size: .

CDR3 protein: CASGQGASYEQYF
CDR3 DNA: TGTGCCAGCGGACAGGGGGCTTCCTACGAGCAGTACTTC
V gene: TRBV6-5
D gene: TRBD1
J gene: TRBJ2-7
clone size: .

CDR3 protein: CASSLRAGGMETQYF
CDR3 DNA: TGTGCCAGCAGTTTGCGGGCAGGGGGTATGGAGACCCAGTACTTC
V gene: TRBV6-4
D gene: TRBD1
J gene: TRBJ2-5
clone size: .

CDR3 protein: CASSLWGGRLNTEAFF
CDR3 DNA: TGTGCCAGCAGTTTATGGGGGGGGAGATTGAACACTGAAGCTTTCTTT
V gene: TRBV28
D gene: .
J gene: TRBJ1-1
clone size: few

CDR3 protein: CATSRDSPGVLLAGNEQFF
CDR3 DNA: TGTGCCACCAGCAGAGATTCACCTGGGGTGTTGTTAGCGGGTAATGAGCAGTTCTTC
V gene: TRBV15
D gene: TRBD2
J gene: TRBJ2-1
clone size: .

CDR3 protein: CASSLVLTGPNSPLHF
CDR3 DNA: TGTGCCAGCAGCTTAGTGCTGACAGGGCCAAATTCACCCCTCCACTTT
V gene: TRBV7-2
D gene: TRBD1
J gene: TRBJ1-6
clone size: .

CDR3 protein: CASSSGQGSSPLHF
CDR3 DNA: TGTGCCAGCAGCTCCGGACAGGGAAGTTCACCCCTCCACTTT
V gene: TRBV7-6
D gene: TRBD1
J gene: TRBJ1-6
clone size: .

CDR3 protein: CASSLGPHEQFF
CDR3 DNA: TGTGCCAGCAGCCTGGGGCCCCATGAGCAGTTCTTC
V gene: TRBV7-8
D gene: .
J gene: TRBJ2-1
clone size: .

CDR3 protein: CASSSSIHSSYEQYF
CDR3 DNA: TGTGCCAGCAGCTCATCGATCCACAGCTCCTACGAGCAGTACTTC
V gene: TRBV7-2
D gene: .
J gene: TRBJ2-7
clone size: .

CDR3 protein: CASNRRGGPGNTIYF
CDR3 DNA: TGTGCCAGCAACCGGAGAGGGGGACCCGGAAACACCATATATTTT
V gene: TRBV13
D gene: .
J gene: TRBJ1-3
clone size: .

CDR3 protein: CATSRDNEATEAFF
CDR3 DNA: TGTGCCACCAGCAGAGATAATGAGGCCACTGAAGCTTTCTTT
V gene: TRBV15
D gene: .
J gene: TRBJ1-1
clone size: .